This T cell receptor beta chain was observed in a study of T cell responses to AZD1222 COVID-19 vaccine (dated by TCRdb to the early 2020s). In the study overall: Because spike-specific TCR depth and breadth did not differ between the two schedules, AZD1222 recipients who got a second dose at roughly 4 weeks were pooled with those who got a second dose at roughly 12 weeks. TCR sequencing covered roughly 230 trial participants: some 210 given two doses of AZD1222 and 26 given two doses of MenACWY control vaccine. Enrollment into the trials was organized by age into subgroups of 18-55, 56-69 and 70-plus years, and those subgroups contained roughly 150, 30 and 60 TCR-sequenced participants, respectively.

The CDR3 regions of human TCRbeta chains were subjected to immunosequencing. For the original study's pipeline: TCRs in the repertoires were compared against a reference library of SARS-CoV-2-specific TCRs that had been generated with the MIRA antigen-specificity platform. Breadth was defined as the fraction of unique TCRs that were SARS-CoV-2-associated. Depth was defined as the fraction of total T cells that were SARS-CoV-2-associated. Using the MIRA data, each spike-specific TCR was assigned both to the spike region to which the TCR was reactive and to a CD4 or CD8 class. Log10-transformed breadth and depth values were compared by one-way ANOVA with Sidak's multiple comparisons tests. The immuneACCESS repertoire file appears here via TCRdb, limited to in-frame rearrangements. These files lack a portion of the clones; in checked studies, under half of the deficit traces to unresolved V genes, and the cause of the others is not known. V and J calls and clone size are given by that table; D and trimming were obtained from the DNA. Here the sample has around 100,000 clones; 93% occur a single time. The top ten constitute more than 4% of the sample.

In regard to this clone: This clone's antigen is unknown. No clone much larger than this one lies a single base away; base qualities are absent.

Findings and caveats that apply to the study as a whole: Reportedly, close to half of the unique spike-specific TCRs recognized epitopes lying outside the regions that are mutated in the B.1.351 and B.1.1.7 variants. After two AZD1222 doses, spike-specific TCR breadth and depth were significantly higher than at day 0 and than in MenACWY recipients. The vaccine-associated CD4 TCRs covered the entire spike protein, and the dominant responses fell in regions 160-218 and 743-854. The 56-69-year group was small, and its depth increase did not reach significance, likely because of low power. Because no samples from the day 14 peak response were available, repertoires could be characterized only after the peak T cell response. Conclusions about previously exposed vaccinees are limited because only five or six AZD1222 recipients were SARS-CoV-2 seropositive at baseline. Most participants were white British and females outnumbered males, and the authors suggested that clonal diversity may have been underestimated.

The time point label of this sample denotes: baseline before first vaccination. The vaccinee samples were drawn from two UK trials, COV001 and COV002, one of which was a single-blind randomized controlled phase 2/3 trial testing AZD1222 (ChAdOx1 nCoV-19) in healthy adults. For TCRbeta chain sequencing, PBMC samples from trial participants were taken at day 0 and at day 28 after the second dose. V drops 6 bases and J drops 6 bases, leaving 19 bases in between. The germline V gene encodes CDR1 LNHDA and CDR2 SQIVND (reference sequence). The CDR3 runs 15 amino acids, cysteine and phenylalanine included. Of the read, only the CDR3 DNA is kept; its 45 bases are in frame from base 1.

The V gene is TRBV19 and the J gene is TRBJ2-3; the D gene cannot be resolved beyond TRBD1 or TRBD2, each matching 5 bases. The TCR comes from an adult in good health. The sample here was peripheral blood, taken on day 0 of AZD1222 vaccination. The sequenced DNA is TGTGCCAGTAGAGGGATTAGAGGGGTAACTGATACGCAGTATTTT. Translated, this gives CASRGIRGVTDTQYF.